These T cell receptor beta chains were read from a single sample in a study of T-cell memory formation after mild COVID-19. In TCRdb, the 5' RACE reads were re-called with MiXCR into one record per CDR3 protein. Of roughly 560,000 distinct CDR3 sequences listed, about a fifth are singletons. Specimen: PBMCs or a T cell subset sorted from them (not recorded which). The receptors were sampled from an adult woman who had mild COVID-19 (a few samples of this study predate the infection). Cell type and time point are not known. The conserved cysteine and the conserved F or W are not part of the CDR3 here. The order of the fields is J gene, V gene, CDR3 protein.

>TRBJ1-5|TRBV20-1
SANPQGNQPQH
>TRBJ2-7|TRBV5-1
ASSGDTYEQY
>TRBJ2-5|TRBV14
ASSQTLETQY
>TRBJ2-7|TRBV10-3
AISGGSGSSYEQY
>TRBJ2-7|TRBV5-1
ASSPVREYEQY
>TRBJ2-2|TRBV18
ASSPKQGAATGELF
>TRBJ2-3|TRBV28
ASSLGPGGEGTDTQY
>TRBJ2-1|TRBV5-1
ASCQGTGGCEQF
>TRBJ2-6|TRBV14
ASSQEVWTPEANVLT
>TRBJ2-3|TRBV18
ASSPWAEDTQY
>TRBJ2-7|TRBV5-1
ASSLGQGGREQY
>TRBJ1-5|TRBV7-9
ASSLGEGPQH
>TRBJ2-3|TRBV12-3/TRBV12-4
ASRGLAGGVDTQY
>TRBJ1-5|TRBV7-9
ASSPSWVHQPQH
>TRBJ1-1|TRBV3-1
ASSQRFKGPNTEAF
>TRBJ2-1|TRBV2
AKGRGGLAGYNEQF
>TRBJ2-7|TRBV7-9
ASSWGAPHEQY
>TRBJ1-1|TRBV7-6
ASTKTGHKNTEAF
>TRBJ1-6|TRBV11-2
ASSLAPGGMNNSPLH
>TRBJ1-2|TRBV6-5
ASRVRQGAEGYT
>TRBJ1-3|TRBV12-3/TRBV12-4
ASSLGSPPSGNTIY
>TRBJ2-1|TRBV10-3
AISARVLSYNEQF
>TRBJ1-1|TRBV6-1
ASSWSGTGMNTEAF
>TRBJ2-1|TRBV20-1
SARYPPTNEQF
>TRBJ2-2|TRBV5-1
ASSLAGTPNTGELF
>TRBJ2-7|TRBV6-5
ASSRNPRRPGDEQY
>TRBJ2-1|TRBV11-3
ASSADTRYNEQF
>TRBJ2-2|TRBV12-3/TRBV12-4
ASRPTGELF
>TRBJ2-1|TRBV7-2
ASSYPGQGGNEQF
>TRBJ2-1|TRBV7-2
ASSTPVVGGGSGVRISYNEQF
>TRBJ2-1|TRBV5-1
ASSSGQTKNNEQF
>TRBJ1-2|TRBV5-1
ASSKPGDKNYGYT
>TRBJ1-6|TRBV5-5
ASSLQNSPLH
>TRBJ1-2|TRBV5-1
ASSLGTDGYGYT
>TRBJ1-6|TRBV7-8
ASSTDSFSPLH
>TRBJ2-3|TRBV25-1
ASGEASNTDTQY
>TRBJ1-1|TRBV30
AWTGGDSIYTEAF
>TRBJ2-2|TRBV27
ASSFSGQRNTGELF
>TRBJ1-2|TRBV25-1
ASSEPGQGIRGYT
>TRBJ1-5|TRBV7-7
ASSLALRPPNPSNSNQPQH
>TRBJ2-1|TRBV5-1
ASSPGLAALADNEQF
>TRBJ2-5|TRBV7-9
ASSARTGNQETQY
>TRBJ2-7|TRBV10-3
AISESERGSYEQY
>TRBJ1-2|TRBV5-6
ASSPDLDSGYT
>TRBJ2-1|TRBV5-1
ASSLGVSHTSSYNEQF
>TRBJ1-6|TRBV24-1
ATSDHRGRNSPLH